These T cell receptor beta chains were read from a single sample in a study of T cells expressing NK-cell markers. TCRdb derives one entry per CDR3 protein from the 5' RACE reads, leaving out DNA. The sample's table shows about 390,000 distinct CDR3 sequences. The sample taken for sequencing was blood T cells: a sorted CD56 or NKG2C T cell subset, CD4+ or CD8+ T cells, or bulk PBMC T cells (not recorded which). Receptor source: a woman aged 50 to 60 in good health. CDR3s include the opening cysteine and the closing phenylalanine or tryptophan.

TRBJ2-2 | TRBV18 | CASSPRVQPSAGELFF
TRBJ2-3 | TRBV5-1 | CASSLGVAGGFTDTQYF
TRBJ2-3 | TRBV6-5 | CASSYAPAGQGGADTQYF
TRBJ2-6 | TRBV5-1 | CASRDSGANVLTF
TRBJ2-5 | TRBV5-1 | CASRTGTLQETQYF
TRBJ2-1 | TRBV20-1 | CSARGPLGGGGLISDEQFF
TRBJ2-5 | TRBV9 | CASSPTAGGETQYF
TRBJ2-1 | TRBV2 | CASTGGSSDEQFF
TRBJ1-2 | TRBV12-3/TRBV12-4 | CASSQPPPNYGYTF
TRBJ2-1 | TRBV29-1 | CSPRGGQAGNEQFF
TRBJ2-2 | TRBV18 | CASSPPASYTGELFF
TRBJ1-1 | TRBV7-6 | CASSAGTGVDRGLNTEAFF
TRBJ1-1 | TRBV20-1 | CSGAQSNTEAFF
TRBJ2-1 | TRBV27 | CAVIAGWNEQFF
TRBJ2-2 | TRBV7-9 | CASSLNGGVDTGELFF
TRBJ2-7 | TRBV20-1 | CSAPVASGHEQYF
TRBJ1-2 | TRBV12-3/TRBV12-4 | CASSPQPGQAGYTF
TRBJ2-5 | TRBV28 | CASRKFLAGMETQYF
TRBJ1-1 | TRBV20-1 | CSARTPWHTEAFF
TRBJ2-3 | TRBV25-1 | CASSELASGPGGAQYF
TRBJ2-1 | TRBV15 | CATSSLGGAVYNEQFF
TRBJ2-1 | TRBV20-1 | CSARDASGGRIYNEQFF
TRBJ2-1 | TRBV15 | CATSKEQGIYNEQFF
TRBJ2-1 | TRBV6-2/TRBV6-3 | CASIPGQGAFKEQFF
TRBJ2-1 | TRBV29-1 | CSVADSPNEQFF
TRBJ1-1 | TRBV29-1 | CSVDPTGRSLNAEAFF
TRBJ2-7 | TRBV12-3/TRBV12-4 | CASSFWLADYEQYF
TRBJ1-5 | TRBV7-8 | CASSLLGGYSNQPQHF
TRBJ1-2 | TRBV29-1 | CSVEGGGTMTYTF
TRBJ2-1 | TRBV20-1 | CSAPGAGNEQFF
TRBJ1-2 | TRBV7-6 | CASSPRRGQGFHDGYTF
TRBJ2-1 | TRBV5-1 | CASSFETSSTGEQFF
TRBJ1-4 | TRBV2 | CASIRATNEKLFF
TRBJ2-7 | TRBV6-5 | CASRRTALTDYEQYF
TRBJ2-1 | TRBV5-1 | CASSLAFKAGDNEQFF
TRBJ1-1 | TRBV5-1 | CASSLGGKSEAFF
TRBJ2-4 | TRBV20-1 | CTGIGDENIQYF
TRBJ1-2 | TRBV12-3/TRBV12-4 | CASRPSGTENPLYGYTF
TRBJ2-4 | TRBV12-3/TRBV12-4 | CASSQFRGGAKNIQYF
TRBJ2-4 | TRBV6-2/TRBV6-3 | CASKRSLADNIQYF
TRBJ2-1 | TRBV2 | CASTPFYNEQFF
TRBJ1-1 | TRBV14 | CASSRRISNTEAFF
TRBJ2-2 | TRBV10-3 | CAITPNPGELFF
TRBJ2-3 | TRBV7-2 | CASNDRITDTQYF
TRBJ2-1 | TRBV6-1 | CASRVAGGRVEQFF
TRBJ2-1 | TRBV13 | CASSLGSGRTYEQFF
TRBJ2-5 | TRBV12-3/TRBV12-4 | CASSSRETQYF
TRBJ2-1 | TRBV28 | CASSFLLGGGARGSSYNEQFF
TRBJ2-5 | TRBV3-1 | CASSPGLRSRRETQYF
TRBJ2-4 | TRBV6-4 | CASSAEAKNIQYF
TRBJ2-1 | TRBV12-3/TRBV12-4 | CASSYQGGRLYNEQFF
TRBJ2-3 | TRBV29-1 | CSVEPSVARISTDTQYF
TRBJ2-6 | TRBV12-3/TRBV12-4 | CASSFETAGANVLTF